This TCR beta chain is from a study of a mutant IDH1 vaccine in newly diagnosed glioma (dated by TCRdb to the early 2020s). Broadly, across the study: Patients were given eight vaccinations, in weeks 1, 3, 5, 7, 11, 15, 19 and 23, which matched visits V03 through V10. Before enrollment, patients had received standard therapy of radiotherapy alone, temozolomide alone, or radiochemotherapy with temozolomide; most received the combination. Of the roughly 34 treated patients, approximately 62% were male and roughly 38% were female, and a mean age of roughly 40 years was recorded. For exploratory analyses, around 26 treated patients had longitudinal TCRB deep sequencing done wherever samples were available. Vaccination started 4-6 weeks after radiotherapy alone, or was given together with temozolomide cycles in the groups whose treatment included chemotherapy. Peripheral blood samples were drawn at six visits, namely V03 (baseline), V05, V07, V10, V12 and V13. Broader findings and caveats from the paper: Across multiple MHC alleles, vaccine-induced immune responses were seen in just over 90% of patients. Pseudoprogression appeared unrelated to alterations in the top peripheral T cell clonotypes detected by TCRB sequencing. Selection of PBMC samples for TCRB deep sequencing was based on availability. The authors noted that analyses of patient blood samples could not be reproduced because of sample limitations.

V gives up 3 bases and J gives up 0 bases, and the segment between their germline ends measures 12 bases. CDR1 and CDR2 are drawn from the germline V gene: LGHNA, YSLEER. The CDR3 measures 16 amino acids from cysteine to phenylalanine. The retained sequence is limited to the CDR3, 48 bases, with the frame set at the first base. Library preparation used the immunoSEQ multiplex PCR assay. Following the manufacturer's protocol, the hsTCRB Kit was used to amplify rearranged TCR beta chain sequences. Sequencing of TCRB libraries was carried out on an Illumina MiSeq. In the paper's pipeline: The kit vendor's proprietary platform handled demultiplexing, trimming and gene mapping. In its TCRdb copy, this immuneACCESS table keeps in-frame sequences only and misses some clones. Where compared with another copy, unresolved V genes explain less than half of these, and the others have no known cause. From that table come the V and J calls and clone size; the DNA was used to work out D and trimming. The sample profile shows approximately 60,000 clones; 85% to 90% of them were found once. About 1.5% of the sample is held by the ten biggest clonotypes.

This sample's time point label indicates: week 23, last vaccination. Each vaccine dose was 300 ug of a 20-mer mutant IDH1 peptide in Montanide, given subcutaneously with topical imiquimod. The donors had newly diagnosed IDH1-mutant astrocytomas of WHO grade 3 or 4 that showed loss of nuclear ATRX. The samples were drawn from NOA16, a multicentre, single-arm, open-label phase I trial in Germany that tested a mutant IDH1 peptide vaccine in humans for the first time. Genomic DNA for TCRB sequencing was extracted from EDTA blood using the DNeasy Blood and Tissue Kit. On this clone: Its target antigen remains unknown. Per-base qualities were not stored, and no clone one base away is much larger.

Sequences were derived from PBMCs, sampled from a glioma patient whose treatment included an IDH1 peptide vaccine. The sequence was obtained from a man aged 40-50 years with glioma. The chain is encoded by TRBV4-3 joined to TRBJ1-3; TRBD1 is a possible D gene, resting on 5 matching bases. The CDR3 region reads CASSQSTGPSGNTIYF. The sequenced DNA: TGCGCCAGCAGCCAGTCCACAGGACCCTCTGGAAACACCATATATTTT.